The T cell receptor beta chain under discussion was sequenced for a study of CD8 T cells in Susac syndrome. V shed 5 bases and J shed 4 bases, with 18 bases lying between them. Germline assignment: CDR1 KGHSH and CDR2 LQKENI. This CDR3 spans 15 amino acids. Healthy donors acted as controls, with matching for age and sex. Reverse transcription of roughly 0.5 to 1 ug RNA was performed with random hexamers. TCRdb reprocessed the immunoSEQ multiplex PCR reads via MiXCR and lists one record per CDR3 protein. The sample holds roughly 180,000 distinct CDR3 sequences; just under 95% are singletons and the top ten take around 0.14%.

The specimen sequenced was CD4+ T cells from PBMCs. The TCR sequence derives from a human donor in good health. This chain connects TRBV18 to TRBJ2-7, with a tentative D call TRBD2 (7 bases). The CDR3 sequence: CASSTAGAGGYEQYF. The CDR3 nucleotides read TGTGCCAGCTCAACGGCGGGGGCTGGGGGATACGAGCAGTACTTC.